Following are 20 T cell receptor beta chains from one sample sequenced in a study of blood T cell repertoires in COVID-19. Assay: immunoSEQ multiplex PCR; the TCRdb copy retains only in-frame clones and omits some. The data show approximately 220,000 clones, around 85% seen once. Sequenced: PBMCs or T cells enriched from blood (not recorded which). The source is a woman aged 40 to 55 with acute COVID-19.

The chain links TRBV11-2 to TRBJ1-2; D possibly corresponds to TRBD1 (5 bases). Trimming left V 5 bases short and J 5 bases short, with 18 bases between. The CDR3 runs to 15 residues. Per germline, CDR1 SGHAT and CDR2 FQNNGV. The CDR3 DNA reads as TGTGCCAGCAGCCCTGGGCAGGGCTATCTTTATGGCTACACCTTC. This gives the protein CASSPGQGYLYGYTF.

The V gene is TRBV18, the J gene TRBJ1-1; no reliable D call. The CDR3 contains 13 residues. Trimming shortened V by 4 bases and J by 4 bases, and 10 bases separated the two germline ends. CDR1 and CDR2 from the germline V gene are KGHSH and LQKENI. CDR3 loop: CASSRSGSTEAFF. The DNA for the CDR3 is TGTGCCAGCTCACGTAGTGGGAGCACTGAAGCTTTCTTT. Full variable domain (outside the CDR3, taken from reference TRBV18 and TRBJ1-1): NAGVMQNPRHLVRRRGQEARLRCSPMKGHSHVYWYRQLPEEGLKFMVYLQKENIIDESGMPKERFSAEFPKEGPSILRIQQVVRGDSAAYFCASSRSGSTEAFFGQGTRLTVV.

This clone was counted ten times or more. V usage is TRBV19 and J usage is TRBJ2-7; 11 bases agree with TRBD2. The V and J ends lost 3 bases and 5 bases, in that order; junction bases with no gene match: 6. Germline V gives CDR1 LNHDA, CDR2 SQIVND (reference sequence). There are 15 residues in the CDR3. The CDR3 loop is CASSIPSGGTHEQYF. The CDR3 nucleotides read TGTGCCAGTAGTATTCCTAGCGGGGGGACCCACGAGCAGTACTTC. Drawing the rest from reference TRBV19 and TRBJ2-7, the complete variable domain is DGGITQSPKYLFRKEGQNVTLSCEQNLNHDAMYWYRQDPGQGLRLIYYSQIVNDFQKGDIAEGYSVSREKKESFPLTVTSAQKNPTAFYLCASSIPSGGTHEQYFGPGTRLTVT.

The chain recombines TRBV20-1 with TRBJ2-3; D gene ambiguous. Deletions cut 6 bases from V and 5 bases from J, with 6 bases between. CDR1 DFQATT and CDR2 SNEGSKA come from the germline V gene (reference sequence). This CDR3 is 10 amino acids long. The chain's CDR3 is CSAIRDTQYF. The CDR3 region has the DNA TGCAGTGCAATTAGAGATACGCAGTATTTT.

The CDR3 DNA reads TGTGCCAGCAGCTTAGCAAGGGACTTTCGTCTCTACGAGCAGTACTTC. As protein: CASSLARDFRLYEQYF. The genes are TRBV7-2 and TRBJ2-7; D might be TRBD2 (6 bases). With 0 bases removed from V and 3 bases from J, the gap between germline ends came to 15 bases. This CDR3 has 16 residues. The V gene's germline CDR1 is SGHTA and CDR2 FQGNSA.

The rearrangement joins TRBV2 to TRBJ2-3; D might be TRBD1 (6 bases). The germline CDR1 and CDR2 sequences are SNHLY and FYNNEI. This CDR3 region has 13 residues. V lost 7 bases and J 8 bases, leaving 16 bases between the germline ends. The CDR3 DNA reads TGTGCCAGCACAATTCAAGGGGGTGTTACGCAGTATTTT. Translating it yields CASTIQGGVTQYF.

The chain carries TRBV5-4 and TRBJ1-2; TRBD1 aligns across 7 bases. Germline V gene sequence: CDR1 SGHNT, CDR2 YYREEE (reference sequence). V lost 2 bases and J lost 2; bases outside the gene matches: 6. CDR3 length equals 15 residues. CDR3 DNA: TGTGCCAGCAGCTTCAAGGCGACAGGGAACTATGGCTACACCTTC. Protein: CASSFKATGNYGYTF.

This clone was detected once. This sequence joins TRBV7-9 and TRBJ1-4, with unresolved D. Trimming left V 5 bases short and J 5 bases short, with 3 bases between. The CDR3 is made up of 11 amino acids. CDR1 is SEHNR, CDR2 FQNEAQ, per germline (reference sequence). CDR3 sequence reads: CASSQNEKLFF. CDR3 in DNA: TGTGCCAGCAGCCAAAATGAAAAACTGTTTTTT.

The rearrangement links TRBV4-1 to TRBJ1-2, with TRBD1 matching 10 bases. Per germline, CDR1 MGHRA and CDR2 YSYEKL. Trimming cost V 2 bases and J 4 bases; bases outside gene matches: 4. This CDR3 is built from 15 residues. CDR3 residues: CASSQMTGGVYGYTF. In DNA, the CDR3 is TGCGCCAGCAGCCAAATGACAGGGGGCGTCTATGGCTACACCTTC.

CDR3 bases: TGTGCCAGCAGCGTAGGGCCAAACACCGGGGAGCTGTTTTTT. It is translated as CASSVGPNTGELFF. The chain combines TRBV9 with TRBJ2-2, with D unclear. Trimming took off 0 bases at V and 2 bases at J, with 5 bases between the two ends. The CDR3 runs to 14 residues. The germline V gene has CDR1 SGDLS and CDR2 YYNGEE.

The chain uses TRBV28 and TRBJ2-7; D gene unclear. Germline V CDR1 and CDR2: MDHEN, SYDVKM. The CDR3 runs 11 residues. V was trimmed by 2 bases and J by 6 bases, leaving 5 bases between them. The CDR3 is CASSLEAEQYF. CDR3 nucleotides: TGTGCCAGCAGTTTAGAAGCCGAGCAGTACTTC.

The genes are TRBV9 and TRBJ1-2, with 8 nucleotides matching TRBD1. Germline loops: CDR1 SGDLS, CDR2 YYNGEE. The CDR3 length is 13 residues. V shed 4 bases, J shed 8 bases, and the junction held 7 bases outside the gene matches. CDR3 sequence: CASSLVGQGGYTF. The CDR3 nucleotides read TGTGCCAGCAGCTTAGTAGGACAGGGAGGCTACACCTTC.

This chain links TRBV7-9 with TRBJ2-1; 8 nucleotides match TRBD2. The CDR3 contains 17 residues. CDR1 and CDR2 (germline): SEHNR, FQNEAQ (reference sequence). Trimming removed 3 bases from V and 5 bases from J; junction bases left unmatched: 12. CDR3 amino acids: CASSFSSGLFLDNEQFF. DNA for the CDR3: TGTGCCAGCAGCTTTTCTAGCGGGCTTTTCCTTGACAATGAGCAGTTCTTC.

The rearrangement uses TRBV5-8 and TRBJ2-5; TRBD1 matches at 7 bases. This CDR3 is 14 amino acids long. Germline lookup yields CDR1 SGHTS and CDR2 YDEGEE. Losses at the gene ends were 0 bases for V and 4 bases for J; bases not matched to a gene: 3. CDR3 bases: TGTGCCAGCAGCTTGGCGCCAGGGGGAGAGACCCAGTACTTC. Its translation is CASSLAPGGETQYF.

This chain uses TRBV6-5 with TRBJ2-1; TRBD1 might be the D (5 bases). Germline CDR1 reads MNHEY; CDR2 reads SVGAGI. The CDR3 consists of 13 residues. V shed 6 bases and J shed 3 bases, with 9 bases lying between them. The CDR3 region is CASSVGHYNEQFF. The CDR3 bases are TGTGCCAGCAGCGTCGGACACTACAATGAGCAGTTCTTC.

J is TRBJ1-2 and V is TRBV28, with 9 bases fitting TRBD1. The V and J ends lost 6 bases and 6 bases, in that order; junction bases with no gene match: 5. This CDR3 is built from 13 residues. Germline V gene lookup returns CDR1 MDHEN and CDR2 SYDVKM. The CDR3 bases are TGTGCCAGCAGCACAGGGGGCAGGAATGGCTACACCTTC. Its translation: CASSTGGRNGYTF.

CDR3 DNA: TGCAGTGCTCCCAAACTTTACGAGCAGTACTTC. Amino acid sequence: CSAPKLYEQYF. The chain combines TRBV20-1 with TRBJ2-7; unclear D gene. The CDR3 is made up of 11 amino acids. In germline, CDR1 is DFQATT, CDR2 SNEGSKA (reference sequence). The V gene lost 5 bases and the J gene lost 4 bases, with 9 bases spanning the gap.

The chain employs TRBV15 and TRBJ2-7; possible D gene TRBD1, 6 bases. The germline gives CDR1 LNHNV, CDR2 YYDKDF (reference sequence). CDR3 length: 12 residues. The V gene lost 8 bases and the J gene lost 2 bases, with 10 bases spanning the gap. CDR3 in DNA: TGTGCCACCCGGGGACAAACCTACGAGCAGTACTTC. This encodes CATRGQTYEQYF.

The gene calls are TRBV5-1 and TRBJ1-2; 12 bases are a match to TRBD1. From germline, CDR1 is SGHRS and CDR2 YFSETQ. The CDR3 sequence is 15 residues long. V was pared by 0 bases and J by 8 bases, with 5 bases of the junction left unmatched. CDR3 bases: TGCGCCAGCAGCTTGGAGGGACAGGGGGCTCGAGGCTACACCTTC. This gives the protein CASSLEGQGARGYTF. Based on the CDR3 plus reference TRBV5-1 and TRBJ1-2, the full variable domain is KAGVTQTPRYLIKTRGQQVTLSCSPISGHRSVSWYQQTPGQGLQFLFEYFSETQRNKGNFPGRFSGRQFSNSRSEMNVSTLELGDSALYLCASSLEGQGARGYTFGSGTRLTVV.

The CDR3 DNA reads as TGTGCCAGCAGCCTTTACGACAGGGGACGCGAAAAACTGTTTTTT. Residues: CASSLYDRGREKLFF. V and J are TRBV5-4 and TRBJ1-4, with 8 positions matching TRBD1. Germline assignment: CDR1 SGHNT and CDR2 YYREEE (reference sequence). The CDR3 consists of 15 residues. V lost 4 bases to trimming and J lost 8 bases; unmatched junction nucleotides: 10.